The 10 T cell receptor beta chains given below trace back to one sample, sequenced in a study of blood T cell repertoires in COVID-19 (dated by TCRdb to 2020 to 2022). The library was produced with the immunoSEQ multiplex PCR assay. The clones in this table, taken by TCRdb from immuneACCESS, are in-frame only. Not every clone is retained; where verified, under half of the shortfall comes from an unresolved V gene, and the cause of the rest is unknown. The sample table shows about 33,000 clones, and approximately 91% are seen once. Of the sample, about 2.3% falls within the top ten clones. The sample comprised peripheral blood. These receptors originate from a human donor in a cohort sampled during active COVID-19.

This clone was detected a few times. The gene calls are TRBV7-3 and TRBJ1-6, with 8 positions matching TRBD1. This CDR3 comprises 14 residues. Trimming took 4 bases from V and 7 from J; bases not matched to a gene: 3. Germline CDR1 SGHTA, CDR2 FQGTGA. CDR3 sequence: CASSSQGANSPLHF. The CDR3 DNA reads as TGTGCCAGCAGCTCGCAGGGGGCGAATTCACCCCTCCACTTT.

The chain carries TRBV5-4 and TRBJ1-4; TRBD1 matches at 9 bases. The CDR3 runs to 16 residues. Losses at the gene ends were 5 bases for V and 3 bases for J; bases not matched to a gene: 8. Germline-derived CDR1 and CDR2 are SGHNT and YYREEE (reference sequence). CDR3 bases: TGTGCCAGCAGTACAGGGGGCGCGTTAGCTAATGAAAAACTGTTTTTT. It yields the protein CASSTGGALANEKLFF. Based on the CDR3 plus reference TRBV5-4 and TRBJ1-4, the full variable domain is ETGVTQSPTHLIKTRGQQVTLRCSSQSGHNTVSWYQQALGQGPQFIFQYYREEENGRGNFPPRFSGLQFPNYSSELNVNALELDDSALYLCASSTGGALANEKLFFGSGTQLSVL.

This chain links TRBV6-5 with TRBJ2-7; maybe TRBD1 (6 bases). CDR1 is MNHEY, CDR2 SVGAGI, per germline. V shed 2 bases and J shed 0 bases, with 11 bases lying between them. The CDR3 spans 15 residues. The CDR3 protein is CASSYVGDNSYEQYF. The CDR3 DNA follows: TGTGCCAGCAGTTACGTCGGGGACAACTCCTACGAGCAGTACTTC.

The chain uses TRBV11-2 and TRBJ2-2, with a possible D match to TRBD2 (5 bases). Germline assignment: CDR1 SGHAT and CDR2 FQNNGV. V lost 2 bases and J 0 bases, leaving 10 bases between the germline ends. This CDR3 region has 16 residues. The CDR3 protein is CASSLLSGTNTGELFF. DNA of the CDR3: TGTGCCAGCAGCTTACTTTCGGGGACGAACACCGGGGAGCTGTTTTTT.

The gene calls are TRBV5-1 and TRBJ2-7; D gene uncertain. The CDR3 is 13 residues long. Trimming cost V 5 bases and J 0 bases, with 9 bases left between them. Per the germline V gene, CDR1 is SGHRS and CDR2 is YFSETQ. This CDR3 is CASRRSSSYEQYF. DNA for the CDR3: TGCGCCAGCAGAAGGTCTAGCTCCTACGAGCAGTACTTC.

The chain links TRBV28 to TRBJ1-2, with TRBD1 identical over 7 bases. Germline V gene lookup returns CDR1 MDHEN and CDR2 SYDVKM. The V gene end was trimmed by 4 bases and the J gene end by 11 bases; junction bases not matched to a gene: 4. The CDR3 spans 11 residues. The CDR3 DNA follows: TGTGCCAGCAGTTCCCGACAGGGATACACCTTC. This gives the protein CASSSRQGYTF.

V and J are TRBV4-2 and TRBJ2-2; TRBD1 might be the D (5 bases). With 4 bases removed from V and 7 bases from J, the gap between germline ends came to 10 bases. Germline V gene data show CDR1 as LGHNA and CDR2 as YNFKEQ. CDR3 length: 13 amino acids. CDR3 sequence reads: CASSPRGDGELFF. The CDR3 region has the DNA TGTGCCAGCAGCCCAAGGGGTGACGGGGAGCTGTTTTTT.

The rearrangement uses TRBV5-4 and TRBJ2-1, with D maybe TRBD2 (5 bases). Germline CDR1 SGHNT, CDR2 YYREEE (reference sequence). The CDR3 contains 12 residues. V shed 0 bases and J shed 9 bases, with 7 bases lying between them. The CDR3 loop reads CASSLDSVEQFF. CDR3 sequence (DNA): TGTGCCAGCAGCTTGGATAGCGTTGAGCAGTTCTTC.

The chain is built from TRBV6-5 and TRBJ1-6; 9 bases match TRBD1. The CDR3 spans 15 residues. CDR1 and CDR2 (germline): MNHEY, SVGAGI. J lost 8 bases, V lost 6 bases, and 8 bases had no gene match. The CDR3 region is CASRADRGNHSPLHF. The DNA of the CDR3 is TGTGCCAGCAGGGCGGACAGGGGAAATCATTCACCCCTCCACTTT.

In nucleotides, the CDR3 is TGTGCCAGCAGCTTAGGGACAGGGGCTGAAAAACTGTTTTTT. Amino acid sequence: CASSLGTGAEKLFF. V and J are TRBV11-2 and TRBJ1-4; 9 nucleotides line up with TRBD1. V trimming: 1 base; J trimming: 7 bases; junction bases outside the gene matches: 1. The germline V gene encodes CDR1 SGHAT and CDR2 FQNNGV. This CDR3 contains 14 residues.